The 15 T cell receptor beta chains below come from one sample, sequenced in a study of cytomegalovirus exposure and HLA in healthy donors. Primers for the PCR totalled 60 Vbeta and 13 Jbeta. Clones were sequenced by immunoSEQ multiplex PCR, and TCRdb holds only the in-frame ones, with some missing. This sample has 83,000 or so clones, with roughly 80% found just once. The sequenced sample consisted of PBMCs. These receptor sequences come from a young man in good health and CMV-seropositive.

This clone was detected only once. The V and J genes are TRBV7-3 and TRBJ2-4; TRBD1 agrees at 9 bases. This CDR3 spans 16 amino acids. The germline V gene encodes CDR1 SGHTA and CDR2 FQGTGA. Trimming removed 5 bases from V and 1 base from J; junction bases left unmatched: 6. The CDR3 DNA reads TGTGCCAGCAGCCCTGGGACAGGGTGGGCCAAAAACATTCAGTACTTC. This gives the protein CASSPGTGWAKNIQYF.

In this sample, this clone turned up a few times. This chain joins TRBV6-5 and TRBJ1-6, with a weak D call TRBD1 (6 bases). CDR1 is MNHEY, CDR2 SVGAGI, per germline. Trimming left V 2 bases short and J 7 bases short, with 15 bases between. This CDR3 is 16 amino acids long. The CDR3 sequence is CASSYTGLKLNSPLHF. CDR3 sequence (DNA): TGTGCCAGCAGTTACACAGGGCTAAAATTGAATTCACCCCTCCACTTT.

This clone was detected only a few times. The rearrangement uses TRBV30 and TRBJ2-3, with 9 bases identical to TRBD2. Germline V CDR1 and CDR2: GTSNPN, SVGIG (reference sequence). Unmatched junction bases numbered 6, after V lost 3 bases and J lost 5 bases. CDR3 length equals 14 residues. CDR3 protein: CAWSPGLAIDTQYF. The CDR3 coding sequence is TGTGCCTGGAGCCCGGGACTAGCAATAGATACGCAGTATTTT.

The chain is built from TRBV2 and TRBJ2-7, with TRBD2 matching over 7 bases. The CDR3 spans 12 residues. Germline loops: CDR1 SNHLY, CDR2 FYNNEI. V trimming: 7 bases; J trimming: 4 bases; junction bases outside the gene matches: 4. CDR3 DNA: TGTGCCAGCATGGGGGGGGTTTACGAGCAGTACTTC. Its protein is CASMGGVYEQYF.

V gene TRBV28 combines with J gene TRBJ2-5; weak D call: TRBD2 (6 bases). CDR3 length: 13 amino acids. The V gene's germline CDR1 is MDHEN and CDR2 SYDVKM. V lost 7 bases and J lost 4, with 13 bases in between. CDR3 residues: CASKLASRETQYF. The CDR3 coding sequence is TGTGCCAGCAAACTAGCATCACGAGAGACCCAGTACTTC.

V usage is TRBV5-4 and J usage is TRBJ1-1; no definite D call. The germline CDR1 and CDR2 sequences are SGHNT and YYREEE (reference sequence). V lost 4 bases to trimming and J lost 8 bases, with 18 bases between them. The CDR3 runs to 14 residues. CDR3 amino acids: CASSPWAMAGEAFF. The CDR3 nucleotides read TGTGCCAGCAGCCCCTGGGCGATGGCCGGCGAAGCTTTCTTT.

The rearrangement joins TRBV7-9 to TRBJ2-1; D remains unclear. The CDR3 is 14 amino acids. The V end lost 5 bases, the J end lost 6 bases, and 14 bases lay between the germline ends. The germline gives CDR1 SEHNR, CDR2 FQNEAQ (reference sequence). The CDR3 bases are TGTGCCAGCAGCGCTAGTACATCGGTCAATGAGCAGTTCTTC. Translation: CASSASTSVNEQFF.

The V and J genes are TRBV19 and TRBJ2-3, with 7 bases identical to TRBD2. Unmatched junction bases numbered 8, after V lost 1 base and J lost 4 bases. There are 16 residues in the CDR3. The germline gives CDR1 LNHDA, CDR2 SQIVND (reference sequence). CDR3 sequence reads: CASSIGSGVNPDTQYF. CDR3 nucleotide sequence: TGTGCCAGTAGTATAGGGAGCGGGGTGAATCCAGATACGCAGTATTTT. Drawing the rest from reference TRBV19 and TRBJ2-3, the complete variable domain is DGGITQSPKYLFRKEGQNVTLSCEQNLNHDAMYWYRQDPGQGLRLIYYSQIVNDFQKGDIAEGYSVSREKKESFPLTVTSAQKNPTAFYLCASSIGSGVNPDTQYFGPGTRLTVL.

The chain employs TRBV30 and TRBJ2-3; 9 positions match TRBD2. The CDR3 is 16 residues long. Looked up from germline, CDR1 is GTSNPN and CDR2 is SVGIG (reference sequence). V was clipped by 0 bases and J by 2 bases; unmatched bases: 6. CDR3 DNA: TGTGCCTGGAGTGTCATACGACTAGCGGTCACAGATACGCAGTATTTT. Encoded protein: CAWSVIRLAVTDTQYF. Full variable domain (outside the CDR3, taken from reference TRBV30 and TRBJ2-3): SQTIHQWPATLVQPVGSPLSLECTVEGTSNPNLYWYRQAAGRGLQLLFYSVGIGQISSEVPQNLSASRPQDRQFILSSKKLLLSDSGFYLCAWSVIRLAVTDTQYFGPGTRLTVL.

The chain couples TRBV7-6 to TRBJ2-3; tentative D call: TRBD2 (6 bases). The CDR3 runs to 12 residues. Between the trimmed V and J ends, which lost 5 bases and 9 bases, there was a span of 12 bases. Germline values: CDR1 SGHVS, CDR2 FNYEAQ. DNA for the CDR3: TGTGCCAGCAGCCGGGACTCCTACACGCAGTATTTT. The encoded protein is CASSRDSYTQYF.

The chain has TRBV5-1 and TRBJ2-1, with D possibly TRBD2 on 6 matching bases. This CDR3 is built from 15 residues. Germline V lookup: CDR1 SGHRS, CDR2 YFSETQ. The V and J ends lost 3 bases and 3 bases respectively, with 13 bases between them. CDR3 loop: CASSWRGENYNEQFF. The DNA for the CDR3 is TGCGCCAGCAGCTGGAGGGGTGAAAACTACAATGAGCAGTTCTTC. Variable domain in full (rest from reference TRBV5-1 and TRBJ2-1): KAGVTQTPRYLIKTRGQQVTLSCSPISGHRSVSWYQQTPGQGLQFLFEYFSETQRNKGNFPGRFSGRQFSNSRSEMNVSTLELGDSALYLCASSWRGENYNEQFFGPGTRLTVL.

This chain's CDR3 is CASSLDARENYGYTF. The CDR3 DNA reads as TGTGCCAGCAGCTTAGACGCCAGGGAAAACTATGGCTACACCTTC. This chain connects TRBV7-9 to TRBJ1-2; D is possibly TRBD1 (5 bases). CDR3 size: 15 residues. Germline loops: CDR1 SEHNR, CDR2 FQNEAQ (reference sequence). Trimming removed 1 base from V and 2 bases from J, with 11 bases in between.

This clone was seen more than once but under ten times. V and J are TRBV5-1 and TRBJ1-1, with 8 bases aligning to TRBD1. Germline values: CDR1 SGHRS, CDR2 YFSETQ. The CDR3 loop spans 15 amino acids. V shed 0 bases, J shed 0 bases, and the junction held 1 base outside the gene matches. The CDR3 nucleotides read TGCGCCAGCAGCTTGGGACAGGGGATGAACACTGAAGCTTTCTTT. This encodes CASSLGQGMNTEAFF.

The chain has TRBV28 and TRBJ1-5; the D gene is possibly TRBD1 (6 bases). V lost 3 bases and J 4 bases, leaving 10 bases between the germline ends. The germline gives CDR1 MDHEN, CDR2 SYDVKM. The CDR3 has 14 amino acids. CDR3 protein: CASSLTGFNQPQHF. The CDR3 region has the DNA TGTGCCAGCAGTTTGACAGGTTTTAATCAGCCCCAGCATTTT. Full variable domain (outside the CDR3, taken from reference TRBV28 and TRBJ1-5): DVKVTQSSRYLVKRTGEKVFLECVQDMDHENMFWYRQDPGLGLRLIYFSYDVKMKEKGDIPEGYSVSREKKERFSLILESASTNQTSMYLCASSLTGFNQPQHFGDGTRLSIL.

The rearrangement uses TRBV13 and TRBJ2-7; TRBD1 aligns across 11 bases. V trimming: 5 bases; J trimming: 4 bases; junction bases outside the gene matches: 4. Germline assignment: CDR1 PRHDT and CDR2 FYEKMQ (reference sequence). This CDR3 region has 14 residues. The CDR3 sequence is CASSPGTGGYEQYF. Written as DNA, the CDR3 is TGTGCCAGCAGCCCTGGGACAGGGGGATACGAGCAGTACTTC.